This T cell receptor (beta chain) was sequenced during a study of T cells in Graves' hyperthyroidism and ophthalmopathy. Germline V gene data show CDR1 as DFQATT and CDR2 as SNEGSKA (reference sequence). This CDR3 contains 15 residues. Trimming took 0 bases from V and 1 from J; bases not matched to a gene: 6. Many counts were recorded for this clonotype. Amplified TCR beta CDR3 regions came from RNA transcripts. When the TCR CDR3 underwent first-round RT-PCR, the HTBI primer set was used. TCRdb redid the calling of the multiplex PCR reads with MiXCR, one entry per CDR3 protein. The sample lists roughly 500,000 distinct CDR3 sequences, around 50% occurring once.

The gene calls are TRBV20-1 and TRBJ2-7; 7 bases are shared with TRBD1. This sequence was found in an adult woman with Graves' disease, either hyperthyroidism or ophthalmopathy (not recorded which). The sequenced material came from peripheral blood or thyroid tissue (not recorded which). This CDR3 reads CSAREGAGGSYEQYF. The DNA of the CDR3 is TGCAGTGCTAGAGAGGGGGCAGGGGGTTCCTACGAGCAGTACTTC.